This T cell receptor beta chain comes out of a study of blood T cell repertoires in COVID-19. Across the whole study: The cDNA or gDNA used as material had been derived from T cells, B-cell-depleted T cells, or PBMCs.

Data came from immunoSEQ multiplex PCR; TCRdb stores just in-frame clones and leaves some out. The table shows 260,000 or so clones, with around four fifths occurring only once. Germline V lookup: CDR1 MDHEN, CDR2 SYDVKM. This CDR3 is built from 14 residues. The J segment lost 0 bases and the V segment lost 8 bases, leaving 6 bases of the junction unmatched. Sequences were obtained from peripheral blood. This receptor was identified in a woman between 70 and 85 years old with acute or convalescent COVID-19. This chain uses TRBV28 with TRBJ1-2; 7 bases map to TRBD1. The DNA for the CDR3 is TGTGCCAGCGAGGGTGACAGGGCTAACTATGGCTACACCTTC. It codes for CASEGDRANYGYTF.